This is a list of T cell receptor beta chains from one sample in a study of identical twins. TCRdb re-called the 5' RACE reads with MiXCR, one entry per CDR3 protein. Of a few hundred thousand distinct CDR3 sequences in the sample, roughly an eighth were seen once. These data also formed part of another study, on yellow fever vaccine responses in identical twins.

The sequenced material came from CD4+ T cells sorted from blood. The receptors derive from a woman aged 18 to 35 in good health. Each CDR3 is given with its conserved first and last residue. The D gene is left open where the match is weak. The size field is filled for only some rows; it gives once, few, many or a size class.

TRBV9,TRBD1,NA,TRBJ2-4,TGTGCCAGCAGCGGTCAGACGACACAGGGGTGGGCAAACATTCAGTACTTC,CASSGQTTQGWANIQYF
TRBV20-1,TRBD2,NA,TRBJ2-2,TGCAGTGCTAGAGATTCCGTCCTAGCGGGGGAAACCGGGGAGCTGTTTTTT,CSARDSVLAGETGELFF
TRBV6-1,TRBD2,few,TRBJ2-2,TGTGCCAGCAGAGCCGGGACTAGCTCCGGGGAGCTGTTTTTT,CASRAGTSSGELFF
TRBV18,NA,NA,TRBJ1-1,TGTGCCAGCTCATTACCGGACTTCGAAGCTTTCTTT,CASSLPDFEAFF
TRBV5-4,NA,NA,TRBJ2-1,TGTGCCAGCAGCCGGGCGGAGTACTACAATGAGCAGTTCTTC,CASSRAEYYNEQFF
TRBV5-1,TRBD1,few,TRBJ1-1,TGCGCCAGCAGCATAGACAGGGCTAACACTGAAGCTTTCTTT,CASSIDRANTEAFF
TRBV5-1,TRBD1,many,TRBJ2-2,TGCGCCAGCAGCCCTCGACAGGGCACCGGGGAGCTGTTTTTT,CASSPRQGTGELFF
TRBV28,NA,NA,TRBJ2-7,TGTGCCAGCAGTTTATCCCTTGGATTGGGGGAGCAGTACTTC,CASSLSLGLGEQYF
TRBV7-2,TRBD1,NA,TRBJ1-2,TGTGCCAGCAGCGCGTGGGACAGCCACTATGGCTACACCTTC,CASSAWDSHYGYTF
TRBV12-3/TRBV12-4,NA,many,TRBJ2-3,TGTGCCAGCAACCATAGCCGTCCCACAGATACGCAGTATTTT,CASNHSRPTDTQYF
TRBV7-9,NA,NA,TRBJ2-1,TGTGCCAGCAGCTTACCGGACTTCCCGCGTGAGCAGTTCTTC,CASSLPDFPREQFF
TRBV7-9,NA,few,TRBJ2-7,TGTGCCAGCAGCACACCATCTAACTACGAGCAGTACTTC,CASSTPSNYEQYF
TRBV4-3,TRBD1,few,TRBJ2-2,TGCGCCAGCAGCCAATCCTTGGACAGGGGAGTGACCGGGGAGCTGTTTTTT,CASSQSLDRGVTGELFF
TRBV20-1,TRBD1,many,TRBJ2-1,TGCAGTGCTATAATGTCGGGGACAGGGGTTTCCAATGAGCAGTTCTTC,CSAIMSGTGVSNEQFF
TRBV6-5,TRBD1,many,TRBJ1-6,TGTGCCAGCACCCGATGGACAGGTGATAATTCACCCCTCCACTTT,CASTRWTGDNSPLHF
TRBV2,NA,NA,TRBJ2-3,TGTGCCAGCAGTGTATCTCCCGTACTCACAGATACGCAGTATTTT,CASSVSPVLTDTQYF
TRBV28,TRBD1,NA,TRBJ1-3,TGTGCCAGCAGTTTGGGACAGCTCGACTCTGGAAACACCATATATTTT,CASSLGQLDSGNTIYF
TRBV28,NA,many,TRBJ2-1,TGTGCCAGCAGTTCTACTGGAAGCTCCTACAATGAGCAGTTCTTC,CASSSTGSSYNEQFF
TRBV5-1,NA,few,TRBJ1-5,TGCGCCAGCAGCTTGGAATCGGGGGGTCAGCCCCAGCATTTT,CASSLESGGQPQHF
TRBV6-2/TRBV6-3,TRBD2,NA,TRBJ2-4,TGTGCCAGCACCCGGACTAGCGGAGCCAAAAACATTCAGTACTTC,CASTRTSGAKNIQYF
TRBV7-6,NA,few,TRBJ2-3,TGTGCCAGCAGCTTGTTCAGCACAGATACGCAGTATTTT,CASSLFSTDTQYF
TRBV10-2,NA,few,TRBJ2-5,TGCGCCAGCAGACTAGCCCAAGAGACCCAGTACTTC,CASRLAQETQYF
TRBV12-3/TRBV12-4,TRBD1,few,TRBJ1-2,TGTGCCAGCAGTGCGACAGGGCGCTCCTATGGCTACACCTTC,CASSATGRSYGYTF
TRBV28,TRBD1,many,TRBJ2-3,TGTGCCAGCAGGGGGGACGGGCAGGGGGAAAGCGGCACAGATACGCAGTATTTT,CASRGDGQGESGTDTQYF
TRBV5-5,NA,few,TRBJ2-3,TGTGCCAGCAGCTTGGCGGCCTTTCGCACAGATACGCAGTATTTT,CASSLAAFRTDTQYF
TRBV29-1,TRBD1,few,TRBJ2-7,TGCAGCGTACAGGGACAGTCTCGGTCCTACGAGCAGTACTTC,CSVQGQSRSYEQYF
TRBV2,TRBD2,few,TRBJ2-7,TGTGCCAGCAGATCCCCCGGGAGGTCTTACGAGCAGTACTTC,CASRSPGRSYEQYF
TRBV6-4,NA,NA,TRBJ1-5,TGTGCCAGCAGCCAAAGAGCCAGGGGCAATAGCAATCAGCCCCAGCATTTT,CASSQRARGNSNQPQHF
TRBV12-3/TRBV12-4,TRBD2,few,TRBJ2-1,TGTGCCAGCAGTTTAGCACTCGGCGGGAGGGCCTCGGATGAGCAGTTCTTC,CASSLALGGRASDEQFF
TRBV5-1,TRBD1,many,TRBJ2-7,TGCGCCGATCCCATGCCGGGACAGGGAGACGAGCAGTACTTC,CADPMPGQGDEQYF
TRBV7-8,TRBD1,NA,TRBJ1-2,TGTGCCAGCAGCGCCTCCCGGACAGGTGAATCCGGCGGCTACACCTTC,CASSASRTGESGGYTF
TRBV6-1,NA,NA,TRBJ2-1,TGTGCCAGCAGGATGGGGACCTACAATGAGCAGTTCTTC,CASRMGTYNEQFF
TRBV20-1,NA,few,TRBJ2-3,TGCAGTGCTCCCTCCGAGGGTGCGGATACGCAGTATTTT,CSAPSEGADTQYF
TRBV20-1,NA,few,TRBJ1-5,TGCAGTGCTAGTTTGGGTCTGTCTAGCAATCAGCCCCAGCATTTT,CSASLGLSSNQPQHF
TRBV28,TRBD2,few,TRBJ2-3,TGTGCCAGCAGTTTACCGTCTACTAGCGAGCCAAGGGGTACGCAGTATTTT,CASSLPSTSEPRGTQYF
TRBV28,NA,few,TRBJ2-3,TGTGCCAGCAGGTACCACTCATCAGATACGCAGTATTTT,CASRYHSSDTQYF
TRBV25-1,NA,NA,TRBJ2-7,TGTGCCAGCAGAGAAGACGGGTGGGGTTACGAGCAGTACTTC,CASREDGWGYEQYF